This entry features one T cell receptor beta chain sequence. Only in-frame clones appear in the TCRdb table, and some are missing; sequencing was by immunoSEQ multiplex PCR. The data contain some 650,000 clones, 97% of them seen just once; the ten biggest clones take up around 0.058%. This sample was taken from a study of shared clonotypes between healthy human individuals. There are 15 residues in the CDR3. The J segment lost 3 bases and the V segment lost 5 bases, leaving 7 bases of the junction unmatched. Per germline, CDR1 MDHEN and CDR2 SYDVKM. Source material: naive CD4+ T cells sorted from blood. As for subset: CD45RA+ positively selected. The chain is built from TRBV28 and TRBJ2-1; 7 bases are shared with TRBD2. The TCR was taken from a woman under 40 in good health. The CDR3 DNA reads TGTGCCAGCAGTCAGCTAGCGGAGTACTACAATGAGCAGTTCTTC. Translated, it gives CASSQLAEYYNEQFF. The whole variable domain, remainder taken from reference TRBV28 and TRBJ2-1, is DVKVTQSSRYLVKRTGEKVFLECVQDMDHENMFWYRQDPGLGLRLIYFSYDVKMKEKGDIPEGYSVSREKKERFSLILESASTNQTSMYLCASSQLAEYYNEQFFGPGTRLTVL.